Below are 15 T cell receptor beta chains sequenced from a single sample in a study of T cells in Graves' hyperthyroidism and ophthalmopathy. TCR beta CDR3 sequences were amplified from RNA transcripts. TCR CDR3 regions were first amplified by RT-PCR with HTBI primers. TCRdb fed the multiplex PCR reads into MiXCR, producing one record per CDR3 protein. Here the sample spans a few hundred thousand distinct CDR3 sequences, roughly 20% being singletons. The sample comprised blood. Source of these receptors: a man aged 18 to 30 with Graves' hyperthyroidism.

This clonotype appeared a single time. This may come from a read error, since a much larger clone is one base off. The chain uses TRBV5-1 and TRBJ2-7, with a possible D match to TRBD2 (5 bases). Per germline, CDR1 SGHRS and CDR2 YFSETQ. The CDR3 has 13 amino acids. For the CDR3, the DNA is TGCGCCAGCAGCCCTTCTAGCTTCTACGAGCGGTACTTC. Translating it yields CASSPSSFYERYF.

This clonotype has a count of ten or more. V is TRBV6-5 and J is TRBJ1-1, with TRBD1 matching 11 bases. Trimming cost V 0 bases and J 6 bases; bases outside gene matches: 9. CDR3 size: 17 residues. Germline lookup yields CDR1 MNHEY and CDR2 SVGAGI. CDR3 region: CASSYSTVGQGAPEAFF. Here the CDR3 DNA reads TGTGCCAGCAGTTACTCGACAGTTGGACAGGGGGCCCCTGAAGCTTTCTTT.

This clonotype occurred a few times. The chain uses TRBV6-5 and TRBJ2-2; the D is unclear. Germline V gene lookup returns CDR1 MNHEY and CDR2 SVGAGI. The CDR3 runs to 17 residues. Trimming took off 0 bases at V and 0 bases at J, with 11 bases between the two ends. The DNA of the CDR3 is TGTGCCAGCAGTTACTCGCCATCCGGTGCGAACACCGGGGAGCTGTTTTTT. Its protein product is CASSYSPSGANTGELFF.

The chain combines TRBV11-2 with TRBJ2-7; 7 bases agree with TRBD2. Germline CDR1 is SGHAT and CDR2 is FQNNGV. V dropped 4 bases and J dropped 10; count of bases not matched to a gene: 4. This CDR3 spans 11 amino acids. Here the CDR3 DNA reads TGTGCCAGCAGCTCAAGCGGGGAACAGTACTTC. The encoded protein is CASSSSGEQYF.

This clonotype was found a few times. The rearrangement links TRBV7-6 to TRBJ2-1, with D maybe TRBD2 (5 bases). The CDR3 is 15 amino acids. Germline CDR1 and CDR2: SGHVS and FNYEAQ. The V gene lost 3 bases and the J gene lost 4 bases, with 13 bases spanning the gap. CDR3 protein: CASSFPFGSYNEQFF. The CDR3 nucleotides are TGTGCCAGCAGCTTCCCCTTTGGGAGTTACAATGAGCAGTTCTTC.

This clonotype was counted ten times or more. This chain connects TRBV28 to TRBJ2-7; D is possibly TRBD1 (5 bases). From germline, CDR1 is MDHEN and CDR2 SYDVKM. Trimming stripped 3 bases from V and 2 bases from J, with 11 bases between. The CDR3 extends over 14 amino acids. CDR3 residues: CASSFTGLAYEQYF. CDR3 coding DNA: TGTGCCAGCAGTTTTACAGGATTAGCCTACGAGCAGTACTTC. Filled out from reference TRBV28 and TRBJ2-7, the complete variable domain reads DVKVTQSSRYLVKRTGEKVFLECVQDMDHENMFWYRQDPGLGLRLIYFSYDVKMKEKGDIPEGYSVSREKKERFSLILESASTNQTSMYLCASSFTGLAYEQYFGPGTRLTVT.

There are a few counts of this clonotype. The J gene is TRBJ1-1, the V gene TRBV4-2, with D possibly being TRBD1 (5 bases). V shed 4 bases and J shed 10 bases, with 19 bases lying between them. CDR3 length equals 14 residues. Germline V gene data show CDR1 as LGHNA and CDR2 as YNFKEQ. The CDR3 loop reads CASSPMDGGIGAFF. The CDR3, as DNA: TGTGCCAGCAGCCCGATGGACGGGGGGATAGGAGCTTTCTTT.

As concerns this clonotype: This could be a read error, since a much larger clone is one nucleotide away. J is TRBJ1-3 and V is TRBV19; D is unclear. The V end was cut by 6 bases, the J end by 0 bases, with 9 bases between. Germline CDR1 LNHDA, CDR2 SQIVND (reference sequence). The CDR3 runs to 14 residues. The CDR3 protein is CASRHLSSGNTIYF. DNA of the CDR3: TGTGCCAGTAGACACCTGAGCTCTGGAAACACCATATATTTT.

This clonotype appeared many times. The V call is TRBV6-1, the J call TRBJ1-2; D unclear. Germline V gene data show CDR1 as MNHNS and CDR2 as SASEGT. The CDR3 contains 14 residues. Trimming pared 8 bases from V and 7 bases from J, leaving 20 bases between. The DNA for the CDR3 is TGTGCCAGCGGCCTCAAGTATGACCGGGGTGGCTACACCTTC. Protein product: CASGLKYDRGGYTF.

In its sample, this clonotype was seen many times. V and J are TRBV29-1 and TRBJ2-2; no clear D gene. CDR1 is SQVTM, CDR2 ANQGSEA, per germline. With 4 bases removed from V and 6 bases from J, the gap between germline ends came to 6 bases. CDR3 size: 11 residues. The CDR3: CSVGAAGELFF. CDR3 DNA: TGCAGCGTTGGAGCAGCCGGGGAGCTGTTTTTT.

This clonotype was observed at least ten times. The CDR3 DNA reads TGTGCCAGCAGTCGGGGGGAGAGCACCGGGGAGCTGTTTTTT. It translates to CASSRGESTGELFF. V is TRBV6-4 and J is TRBJ2-2; 7 bases fit TRBD2. The CDR3 totals 14 residues. V shed 5 bases and J 4 bases; nucleotides not matched to a gene: 4. The germline CDR1 and CDR2 sequences are MRHNA and SNTAGT.

This clonotype was seen at least ten times. CDR3 region: CAWSVIVNTEAFF. The CDR3 region has the DNA TGTGCCTGGAGTGTTATTGTGAACACTGAAGCTTTCTTT. V gene TRBV30 combines with J gene TRBJ1-1; D not resolved. The germline CDR1 and CDR2 sequences are GTSNPN and SVGIG (reference sequence). The CDR3 loop spans 13 amino acids. The germline V and J ends were trimmed by 0 bases and 0 bases, with 5 bases remaining between them. Complete variable domain (other parts from reference TRBV30 and TRBJ1-1): SQTIHQWPATLVQPVGSPLSLECTVEGTSNPNLYWYRQAAGRGLQLLFYSVGIGQISSEVPQNLSASRPQDRQFILSSKKLLLSDSGFYLCAWSVIVNTEAFFGQGTRLTVV.

The V and J genes are TRBV27 and TRBJ1-5; 9 bases match TRBD1. V was pared by 0 bases and J by 7 bases, with 4 bases of the junction left unmatched. In germline, CDR1 is MNHEY, CDR2 SMNVEV (reference sequence). The length of the CDR3 is 15 residues. CDR3 in amino acids: CASSLSGTGLQPQHF. The CDR3 coding sequence is TGTGCCAGCAGTTTATCGGGGACAGGGTTGCAGCCCCAGCATTTT.

This clonotype was detected ten times or more. The chain carries TRBV12-3 or TRBV12-4 and TRBJ1-5; D perhaps matches TRBD1 (6 bases). The V end lost 5 bases, the J end lost 1 base, and 12 bases lay between the germline ends. CDR3 length: 15 residues. The CDR3 region is CASSPPGASNQPQHF. The CDR3 DNA reads TGTGCCAGCAGTCCGCCGGGGGCGAGCAATCAGCCCCAGCATTTT.

The V gene is TRBV10-1, the J gene TRBJ2-3, with 7 bases aligning to TRBD1. J gave up 1 base and V 5 bases, and 3 bases lay outside the gene matches. The CDR3 covers 14 residues. Germline assignment: CDR1 WNHNN and CDR2 SYGVQD (reference sequence). CDR3 coding DNA: TGCGCCAGCAGTAGACAGGGACGCACAGATACGCAGTATTTT. The encoded protein is CASSRQGRTDTQYF.